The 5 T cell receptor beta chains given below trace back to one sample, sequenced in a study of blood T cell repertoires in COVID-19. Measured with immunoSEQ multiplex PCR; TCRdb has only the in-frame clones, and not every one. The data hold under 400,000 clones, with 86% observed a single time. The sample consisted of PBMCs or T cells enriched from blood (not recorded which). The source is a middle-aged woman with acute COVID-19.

Here the CDR3 DNA reads TGTGCCAGTAGCGGGACAGGGGGTGCCAAAAACATTCAGTACTTC. It translates to CASSGTGGAKNIQYF. This chain uses TRBV19 with TRBJ2-4, with 11 bases lining up with TRBD1. V trimming: 6 bases; J trimming: 1 base; junction bases outside the gene matches: 2. The CDR3 length is 15 residues. Germline assignment: CDR1 LNHDA and CDR2 SQIVND (reference sequence).

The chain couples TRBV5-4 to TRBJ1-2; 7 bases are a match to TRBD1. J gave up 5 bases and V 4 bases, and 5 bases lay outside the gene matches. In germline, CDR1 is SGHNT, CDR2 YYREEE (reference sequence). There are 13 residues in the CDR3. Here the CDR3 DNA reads TGTGCCAGCAGCCTGGGACAGAAGTATGGCTACACCTTC. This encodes CASSLGQKYGYTF.

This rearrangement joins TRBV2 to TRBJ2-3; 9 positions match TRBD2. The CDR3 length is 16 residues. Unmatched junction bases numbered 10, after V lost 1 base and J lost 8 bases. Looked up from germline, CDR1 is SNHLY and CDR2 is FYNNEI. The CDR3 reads CASSEEQLAGSSTQYF. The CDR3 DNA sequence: TGTGCCAGCAGTGAAGAGCAGCTAGCGGGGTCAAGTACGCAGTATTTT.

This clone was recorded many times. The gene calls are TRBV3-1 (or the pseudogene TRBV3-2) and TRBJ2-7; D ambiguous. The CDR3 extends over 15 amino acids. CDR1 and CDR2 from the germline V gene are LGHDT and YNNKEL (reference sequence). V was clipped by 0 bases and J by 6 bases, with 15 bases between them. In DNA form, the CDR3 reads TGTGCCAGCAGCCAAGATTGGCCAATCCCCTCCGAGCAGTACTTC. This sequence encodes CASSQDWPIPSEQYF.

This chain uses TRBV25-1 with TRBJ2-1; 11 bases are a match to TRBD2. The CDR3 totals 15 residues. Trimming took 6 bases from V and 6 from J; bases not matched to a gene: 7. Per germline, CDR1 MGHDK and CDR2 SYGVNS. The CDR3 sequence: CASSQTSGNSNEQFF. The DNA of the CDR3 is TGTGCCAGCAGCCAGACTAGCGGGAATTCCAATGAGCAGTTCTTC.